The present TCR beta chain was sequenced within a study of Ad26.COV2.S vaccination and SARS-CoV-2 variants. Trimming stripped 1 base from V and 4 bases from J, with 7 bases between. This CDR3 has 13 amino acids. Germline CDR1 and CDR2: LGHDT and YNNKEL (reference sequence). Using immunoSEQ multiplex PCR, the repertoire was profiled, and TCRdb retains in-frame clones only, with some absent. The sample includes hundreds of thousands of clones, 88% of them seen just once. Documented treatment: approximately 18 received Ad26.COV2.S at low or high dose, single or two shots; about 5 received placebo; per-sample allocation not given. On day 63 after the first injection, vaccine and placebo recipients gave samples. It was Wuhan-strain SARS-CoV-2 spike that the Ad26 vaccine vector expressed.

This receptor was taken from a person between 18 and 60 years old who received the Ad26.COV2.S COVID-19 vaccine or a placebo. The material sequenced was peripheral blood, taken in a trial of Ad26.COV2.S vaccine versus placebo. This sequence joins TRBV3-1 (or the pseudogene TRBV3-2) and TRBJ1-1, with D unresolved. The DNA of the CDR3 is TGTGCCAGCAGCCAAGTAACGCGCACTGAAGCTTTCTTT. This gives the protein CASSQVTRTEAFF.